A selection of T cell receptor beta chains follows, all from one sample in a study of blood T cell repertoires in COVID-19. Method: immunoSEQ multiplex PCR; TCRdb's copy keeps in-frame clones and lacks some. The sample lists some 100,000 clones, 80% to 90% occurring once. The sample comprised PBMCs or T cells enriched from blood (not recorded which). The receptors here all came from a woman between 45 and 60 years old who had recovered from COVID-19. Each CDR3 is given with its conserved first and last residue. Each record gives: clone size, D gene, V gene, J gene, CDR3 DNA, CDR3 protein. The D gene is left open where the match is weak. Clone size appears in some rows only: once, few, many, or a class for an expanded clone.

clone_size: NA; d_call: NA; v_call: TRBV6-1; j_call: TRBJ2-1; cdr3_nt: TGTGCCAGCAGTGAGCACGGCGCGACCATTAGCGGGCAGTTCTTC; cdr3_aa: CASSEHGATISGQFF
clone_size: NA; d_call: NA; v_call: TRBV6-5; j_call: TRBJ1-1; cdr3_nt: TGTGCCAGCAAGGGGGGGACCACTGAAGCTTTCTTT; cdr3_aa: CASKGGTTEAFF
clone_size: NA; d_call: NA; v_call: TRBV6-5; j_call: TRBJ2-1; cdr3_nt: TGTGCCAGCAGTTACTCGACCCTAGACAATGAGCAGTTCTTC; cdr3_aa: CASSYSTLDNEQFF
clone_size: NA; d_call: NA; v_call: TRBV10-3; j_call: TRBJ1-1; cdr3_nt: TGTGCCATCAGTGAAAATGACAGTCACGAAGCTTTCTTT; cdr3_aa: CAISENDSHEAFF
clone_size: NA; d_call: TRBD1; v_call: TRBV19; j_call: TRBJ1-2; cdr3_nt: TGTGCCAGTAGTATGCGACAGGGAAAGGCTGGCTACACCTTC; cdr3_aa: CASSMRQGKAGYTF
clone_size: few; d_call: TRBD1; v_call: TRBV5-1; j_call: TRBJ2-7; cdr3_nt: TGCGCCAGCAGCTTGGACCGACAGGGTGAGCAGTACTTC; cdr3_aa: CASSLDRQGEQYF
clone_size: NA; d_call: NA; v_call: TRBV5-1; j_call: TRBJ2-3; cdr3_nt: TGCGCCAGCAGCTTGGTCAGGGGTACAGATACGCAGTATTTT; cdr3_aa: CASSLVRGTDTQYF
clone_size: NA; d_call: TRBD2; v_call: TRBV6-5; j_call: TRBJ2-7; cdr3_nt: TGTGCCACCGGGATGGGGACTAGCTCCTACGAGCAGTACTTC; cdr3_aa: CATGMGTSSYEQYF
clone_size: NA; d_call: NA; v_call: TRBV14; j_call: TRBJ1-6; cdr3_nt: TGTGCCAGCAGCCAAGTCACCGCGAGCTCCTATAATTCACCCCTCCACTTT; cdr3_aa: CASSQVTASSYNSPLHF
clone_size: NA; d_call: TRBD1; v_call: TRBV5-6; j_call: TRBJ1-6; cdr3_nt: TGTGCCAGCAGCAGGGGACAGGTCTATAATTCACCCCTCCACTTT; cdr3_aa: CASSRGQVYNSPLHF
clone_size: NA; d_call: TRBD2; v_call: TRBV27; j_call: TRBJ2-3; cdr3_nt: TGTGCCAGCAGTTTAGCCGGGAGGGTCGCAGATACGCAGTATTTT; cdr3_aa: CASSLAGRVADTQYF
clone_size: NA; d_call: TRBD1; v_call: TRBV19; j_call: TRBJ2-2; cdr3_nt: TGTGCCAGTAGTCCCATGGACAGGGCGCACACCGGGGAGCTGTTTTTT; cdr3_aa: CASSPMDRAHTGELFF
clone_size: NA; d_call: NA; v_call: TRBV7-9; j_call: TRBJ2-2; cdr3_nt: TGTGCCAGCAGCGTACAGGGAGTTTCCGGGGAGCTGTTTTTT; cdr3_aa: CASSVQGVSGELFF
clone_size: few; d_call: NA; v_call: TRBV28; j_call: TRBJ1-3; cdr3_nt: TGTGCCAGCAGTTTAACTACAGGGAACCAGGGAAACACCATATATTTT; cdr3_aa: CASSLTTGNQGNTIYF
clone_size: NA; d_call: NA; v_call: TRBV7-9; j_call: TRBJ2-5; cdr3_nt: TGTGCCAGCAGCCCCTCGGGAGCCCAAGAGACCCAGTACTTC; cdr3_aa: CASSPSGAQETQYF